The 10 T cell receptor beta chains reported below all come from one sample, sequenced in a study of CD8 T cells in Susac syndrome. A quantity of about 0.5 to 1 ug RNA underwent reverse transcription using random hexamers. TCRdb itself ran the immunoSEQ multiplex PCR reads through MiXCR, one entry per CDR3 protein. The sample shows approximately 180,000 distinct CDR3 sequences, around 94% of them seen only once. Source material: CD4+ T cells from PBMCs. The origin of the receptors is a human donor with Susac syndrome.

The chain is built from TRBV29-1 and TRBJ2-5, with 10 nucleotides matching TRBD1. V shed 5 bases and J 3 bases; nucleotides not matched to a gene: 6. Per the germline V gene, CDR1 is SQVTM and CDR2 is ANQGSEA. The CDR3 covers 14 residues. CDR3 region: CSVRTGGWEETQYF. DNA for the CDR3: TGCAGCGTTCGGACAGGGGGGTGGGAAGAGACCCAGTACTTC.

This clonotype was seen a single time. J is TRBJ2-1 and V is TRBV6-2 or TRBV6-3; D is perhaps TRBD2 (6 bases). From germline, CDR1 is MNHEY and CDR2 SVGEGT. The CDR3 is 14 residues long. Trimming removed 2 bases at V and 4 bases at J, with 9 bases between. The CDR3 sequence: CASSYAGTYNEQFF. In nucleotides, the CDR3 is TGTGCCAGCAGTTACGCAGGGACTTACAATGAGCAGTTCTTC.

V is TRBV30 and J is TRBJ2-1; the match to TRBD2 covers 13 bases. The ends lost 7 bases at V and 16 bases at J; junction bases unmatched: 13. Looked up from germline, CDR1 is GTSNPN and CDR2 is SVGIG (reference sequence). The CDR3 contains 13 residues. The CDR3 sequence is CAFSGTSGTPRFF. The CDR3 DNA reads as TGTGCCTTCTCCGGGACTAGCGGGACACCGCGTTTCTTC.

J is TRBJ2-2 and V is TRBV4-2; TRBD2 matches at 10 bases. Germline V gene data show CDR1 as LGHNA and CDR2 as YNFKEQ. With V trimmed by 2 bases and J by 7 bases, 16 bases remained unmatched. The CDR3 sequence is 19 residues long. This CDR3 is CASSQHRGSAGGPGGELFF. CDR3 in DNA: TGTGCCAGCAGCCAACACCGGGGGTCAGCGGGGGGGCCGGGCGGGGAGCTGTTTTTT.

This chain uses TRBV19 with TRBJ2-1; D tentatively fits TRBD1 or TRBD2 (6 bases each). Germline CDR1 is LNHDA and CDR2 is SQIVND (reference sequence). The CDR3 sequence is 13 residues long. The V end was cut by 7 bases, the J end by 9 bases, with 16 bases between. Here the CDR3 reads CASTPRGGGEQFF. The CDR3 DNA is TGTGCCAGTACCCCCCGAGGGGGAGGTGAGCAGTTCTTC. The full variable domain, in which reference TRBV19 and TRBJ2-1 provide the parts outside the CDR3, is DGGITQSPKYLFRKEGQNVTLSCEQNLNHDAMYWYRQDPGQGLRLIYYSQIVNDFQKGDIAEGYSVSREKKESFPLTVTSAQKNPTAFYLCASTPRGGGEQFFGPGTRLTVL.

The CDR3 loop is CASSETGNEQFF. The CDR3 coding sequence is TGTGCCAGCAGTGAGACAGGGAATGAGCAGTTCTTC. This sequence joins TRBV2 and TRBJ2-1, with 7 nucleotides matching TRBD1. CDR1 is SNHLY and CDR2 is FYNNEI in the germline V gene. This CDR3 is built from 12 residues. Trimming removed 3 bases from V and 7 bases from J; junction bases left unmatched: 0.

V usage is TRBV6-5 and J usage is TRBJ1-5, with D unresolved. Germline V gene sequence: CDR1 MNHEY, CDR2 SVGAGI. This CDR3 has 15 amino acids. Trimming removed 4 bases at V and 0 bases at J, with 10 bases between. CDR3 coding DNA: TGTGCCAGCAGTTTGGGGAGCACTAGCAATCAGCCCCAGCATTTT. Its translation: CASSLGSTSNQPQHF.

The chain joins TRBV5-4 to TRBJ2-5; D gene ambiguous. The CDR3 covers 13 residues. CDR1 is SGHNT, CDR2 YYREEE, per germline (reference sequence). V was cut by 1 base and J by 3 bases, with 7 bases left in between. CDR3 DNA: TGTGCCAGCAGCTTGTCCACGGAAGAGACCCAGTACTTC. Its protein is CASSLSTEETQYF.

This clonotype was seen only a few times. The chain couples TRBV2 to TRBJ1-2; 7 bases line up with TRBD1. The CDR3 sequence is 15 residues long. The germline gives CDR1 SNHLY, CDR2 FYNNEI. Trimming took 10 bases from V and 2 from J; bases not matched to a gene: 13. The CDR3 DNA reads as TGTGCCACTACGGACAGGCTGGGGGAGAACTATGGCTACACCTTC. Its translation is CATTDRLGENYGYTF.

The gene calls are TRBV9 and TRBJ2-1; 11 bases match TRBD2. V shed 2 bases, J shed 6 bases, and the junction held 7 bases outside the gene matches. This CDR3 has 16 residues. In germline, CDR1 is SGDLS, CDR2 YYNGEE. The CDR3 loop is CASSVKGLADANEQFF. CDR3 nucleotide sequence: TGTGCCAGCAGCGTCAAGGGACTAGCGGACGCCAATGAGCAGTTCTTC.